This TCR beta chain was profiled in a study of human T cells and chemical hapten exposure. Whole-study context: Mostly female patients had alopecia areata, totalis or universalis. How much TCR each sample yielded varied, mostly because pooled library volumes differed slightly.

This clonotype showed up just a few times. Time point described: patch test 2, 6 weeks after DPC sensitization. Documented treatment: therapeutic diphenylcyclopropenone sensitization with weekly scalp DPC. From the RACE reads, TCRdb called clonotypes with MiXCR, one entry per CDR3 protein. Counted here are around 99,000 distinct CDR3 sequences, approximately 8.8% occurring once; the ten biggest clones make up 3% to 3.5%. This CDR3 comprises 14 residues. CDR1 and CDR2 (germline): SGHAT, FQNNGV. Trimming cost V 5 bases and J 4 bases, with 12 bases left between them. The sequence was obtained from a woman aged 40 to 50 with alopecia areata. Some clones in this sample may be carry-over from other donors' samples. The sample here was whole blood, taken in connection with sensitization to the hapten diphenylcyclopropenone (DPC). V and J are TRBV11-2 and TRBJ1-5; D remains ambiguous. The CDR3 nucleotides are TGTGCCAGCAGCCCCGGAGCAGGTAATCAGCCCCAGCATTTT. This sequence encodes CASSPGAGNQPQHF.